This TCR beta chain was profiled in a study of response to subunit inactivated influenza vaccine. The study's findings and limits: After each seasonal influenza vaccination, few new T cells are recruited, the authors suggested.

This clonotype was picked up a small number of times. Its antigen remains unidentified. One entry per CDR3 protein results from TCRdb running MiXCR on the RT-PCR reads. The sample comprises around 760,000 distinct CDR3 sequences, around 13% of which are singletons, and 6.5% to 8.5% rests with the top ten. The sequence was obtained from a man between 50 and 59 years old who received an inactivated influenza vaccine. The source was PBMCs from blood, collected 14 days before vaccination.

CDR3: CASSQVVSSPYNEQFF. In nucleotides, the CDR3 is TGTGCCAGCAGCCAAGTGGTTTCGAGCCCCTACAATGAGCAGTTCTTC. The rearrangement joins TRBV4-2 to TRBJ2-1; D is unclear. V lost 1 base and J lost 2, with 12 bases in between. CDR1 and CDR2 (germline): LGHNA, YNFKEQ. The CDR3 totals 16 residues.